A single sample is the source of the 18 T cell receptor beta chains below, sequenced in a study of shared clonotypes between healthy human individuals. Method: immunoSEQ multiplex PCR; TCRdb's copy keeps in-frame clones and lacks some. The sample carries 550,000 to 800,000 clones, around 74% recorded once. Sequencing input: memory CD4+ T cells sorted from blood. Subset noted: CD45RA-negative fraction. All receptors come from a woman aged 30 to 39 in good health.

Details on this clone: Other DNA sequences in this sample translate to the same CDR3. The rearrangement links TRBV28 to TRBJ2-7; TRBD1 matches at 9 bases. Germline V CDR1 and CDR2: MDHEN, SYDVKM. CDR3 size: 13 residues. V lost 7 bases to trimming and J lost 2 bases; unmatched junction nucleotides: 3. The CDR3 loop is CASKGQGPYEQYF. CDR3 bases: TGTGCCAGCAAGGGACAGGGCCCCTACGAGCAGTACTTC. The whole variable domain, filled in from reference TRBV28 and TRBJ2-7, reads DVKVTQSSRYLVKRTGEKVFLECVQDMDHENMFWYRQDPGLGLRLIYFSYDVKMKEKGDIPEGYSVSREKKERFSLILESASTNQTSMYLCASKGQGPYEQYFGPGTRLTVT.

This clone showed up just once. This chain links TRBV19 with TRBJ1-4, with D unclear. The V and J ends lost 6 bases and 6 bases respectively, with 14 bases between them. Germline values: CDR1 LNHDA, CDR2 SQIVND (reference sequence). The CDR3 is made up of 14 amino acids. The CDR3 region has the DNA TGTGCCAGTAGGCGTGGACTCGTTGATGAAAAACTGTTTTTT. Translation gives CASRRGLVDEKLFF.

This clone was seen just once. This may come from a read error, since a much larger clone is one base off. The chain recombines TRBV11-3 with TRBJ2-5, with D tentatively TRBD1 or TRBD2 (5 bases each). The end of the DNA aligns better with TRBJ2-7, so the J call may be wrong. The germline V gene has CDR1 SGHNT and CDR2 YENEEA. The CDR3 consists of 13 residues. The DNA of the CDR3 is TGTGCCAGCAGCTGCCACCGGGGCTCCGAGCAGTACTTC. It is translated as CASSCHRGSEQYF.

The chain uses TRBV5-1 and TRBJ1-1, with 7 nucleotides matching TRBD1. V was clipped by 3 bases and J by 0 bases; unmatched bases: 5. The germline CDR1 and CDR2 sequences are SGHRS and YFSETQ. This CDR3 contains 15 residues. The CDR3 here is CASSWGTEMNTEAFF. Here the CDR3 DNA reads TGCGCCAGCAGCTGGGGGACAGAAATGAACACTGAAGCTTTCTTT.

The CDR3 is CASSIGTLAAFF. In DNA form, the CDR3 reads TGTGCCAGTAGTATAGGGACCCTTGCAGCTTTCTTT. The V call is TRBV19, the J call TRBJ1-1, with D unclear. Deletions cut 1 base from V and 10 bases from J, with 10 bases between. Germline CDR1 LNHDA, CDR2 SQIVND (reference sequence). The CDR3 has 12 amino acids.

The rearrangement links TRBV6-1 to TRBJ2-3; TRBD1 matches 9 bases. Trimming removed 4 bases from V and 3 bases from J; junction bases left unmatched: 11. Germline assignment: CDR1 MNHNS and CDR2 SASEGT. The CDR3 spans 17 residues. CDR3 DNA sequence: TGTGCCAGCAGTGGTCCTCCAGGGACAGGGACTACAGATACGCAGTATTTT. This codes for CASSGPPGTGTTDTQYF.

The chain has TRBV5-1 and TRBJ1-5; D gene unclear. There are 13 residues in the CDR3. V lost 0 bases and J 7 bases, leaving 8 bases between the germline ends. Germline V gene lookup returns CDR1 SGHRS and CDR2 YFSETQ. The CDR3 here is CASSLEGQQPQHF. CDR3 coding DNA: TGCGCCAGCAGCTTGGAAGGGCAACAGCCCCAGCATTTT. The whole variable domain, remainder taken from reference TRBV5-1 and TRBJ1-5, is KAGVTQTPRYLIKTRGQQVTLSCSPISGHRSVSWYQQTPGQGLQFLFEYFSETQRNKGNFPGRFSGRQFSNSRSEMNVSTLELGDSALYLCASSLEGQQPQHFGDGTRLSIL.

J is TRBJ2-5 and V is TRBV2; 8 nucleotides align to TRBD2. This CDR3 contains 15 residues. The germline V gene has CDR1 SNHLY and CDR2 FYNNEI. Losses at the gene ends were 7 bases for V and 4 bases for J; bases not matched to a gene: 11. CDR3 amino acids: CASKESGSRGETQYF. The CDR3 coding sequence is TGTGCCAGCAAAGAAAGCGGGAGCCGTGGAGAGACCCAGTACTTC.

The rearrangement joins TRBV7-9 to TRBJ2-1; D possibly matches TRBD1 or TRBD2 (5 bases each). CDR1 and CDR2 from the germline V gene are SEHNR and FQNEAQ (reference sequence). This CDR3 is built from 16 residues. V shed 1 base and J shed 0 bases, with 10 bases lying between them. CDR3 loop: CASSLVGGSSYNEQFF. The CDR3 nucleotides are TGTGCCAGCAGCTTAGTTGGGGGTAGCTCCTACAATGAGCAGTTCTTC.

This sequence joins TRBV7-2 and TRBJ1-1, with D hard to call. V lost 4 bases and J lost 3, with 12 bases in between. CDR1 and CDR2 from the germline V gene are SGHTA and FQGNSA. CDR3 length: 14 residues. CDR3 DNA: TGTGCCAGCAGCTACCCGTCGGGAGACACTGAAGCTTTCTTT. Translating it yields CASSYPSGDTEAFF. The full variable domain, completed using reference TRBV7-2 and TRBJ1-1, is GAGVSQSPSNKVTEKGKDVELRCDPISGHTALYWYRQSLGQGLEFLIYFQGNSAPDKSGLPSDRFSAERTGGSVSTLTIQRTQQEDSAVYLCASSYPSGDTEAFFGQGTRLTVV.

CDR3 bases: TGTGCCAGCAGTTACGGTACCAATCAGCCCCAGCATTTT. Translation: CASSYGTNQPQHF. The rearrangement uses TRBV28 and TRBJ1-5; no clear D. CDR3 length: 13 residues. The V end was cut by 4 bases, the J end by 3 bases, with 7 bases between. Germline CDR1 reads MDHEN; CDR2 reads SYDVKM.

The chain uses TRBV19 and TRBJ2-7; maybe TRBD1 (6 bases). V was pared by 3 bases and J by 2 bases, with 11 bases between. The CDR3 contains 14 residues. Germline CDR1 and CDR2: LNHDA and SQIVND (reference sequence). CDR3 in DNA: TGTGCCAGTAGTATCTTGGCAGGGGCCTACGAGCAGTACTTC. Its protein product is CASSILAGAYEQYF.

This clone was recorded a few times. The CDR3 here is CASSPGTANTYEQYF. The CDR3, as DNA: TGTGCCAGCAGCCCCGGGACAGCCAATACCTACGAGCAGTACTTC. The chain is built from TRBV7-9 and TRBJ2-7; the match to TRBD1 covers 7 bases. Germline CDR1 is SEHNR and CDR2 is FQNEAQ (reference sequence). CDR3 size: 15 residues. The J segment lost 2 bases and the V segment lost 5 bases, leaving 9 bases of the junction unmatched. Using reference TRBV7-9 and TRBJ2-7 for the parts outside the CDR3, the full variable domain is DTGVSQNPRHKITKRGQNVTFRCDPISEHNRLYWYRQTLGQGPEFLTYFQNEAQLEKSRLLSDRFSAERPKGSFSTLEIQRTEQGDSAMYLCASSPGTANTYEQYFGPGTRLTVT.

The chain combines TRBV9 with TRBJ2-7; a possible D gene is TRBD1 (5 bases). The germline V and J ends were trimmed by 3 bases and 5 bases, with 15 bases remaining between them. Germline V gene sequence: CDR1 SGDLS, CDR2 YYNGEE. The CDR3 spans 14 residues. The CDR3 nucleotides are TGTGCCAGCAGCGAGAGCATCCAGGGCCACGAGCAGTACTTC. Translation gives CASSESIQGHEQYF.

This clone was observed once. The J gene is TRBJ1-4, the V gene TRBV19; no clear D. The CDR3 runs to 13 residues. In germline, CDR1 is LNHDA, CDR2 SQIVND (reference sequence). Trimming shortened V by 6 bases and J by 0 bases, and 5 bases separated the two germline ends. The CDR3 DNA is TGTGCCAGTAGGGGGACAACTAATGAAAAACTGTTTTTT. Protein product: CASRGTTNEKLFF.

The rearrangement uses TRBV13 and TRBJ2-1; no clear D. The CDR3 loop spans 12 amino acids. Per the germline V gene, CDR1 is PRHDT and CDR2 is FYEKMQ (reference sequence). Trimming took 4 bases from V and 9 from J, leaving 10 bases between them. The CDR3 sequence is CASSSTGFEQFF. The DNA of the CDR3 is TGTGCCAGCAGCTCCACGGGCTTTGAGCAGTTCTTC.

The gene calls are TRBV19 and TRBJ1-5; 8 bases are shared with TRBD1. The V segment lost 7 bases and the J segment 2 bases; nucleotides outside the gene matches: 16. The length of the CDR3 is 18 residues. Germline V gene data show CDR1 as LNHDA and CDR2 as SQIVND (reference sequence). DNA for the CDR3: TGTGCCAGTACCCCCGGACAGGGCATCATCTCAGGCAATCAGCCCCAGCATTTT. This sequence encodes CASTPGQGIISGNQPQHF.

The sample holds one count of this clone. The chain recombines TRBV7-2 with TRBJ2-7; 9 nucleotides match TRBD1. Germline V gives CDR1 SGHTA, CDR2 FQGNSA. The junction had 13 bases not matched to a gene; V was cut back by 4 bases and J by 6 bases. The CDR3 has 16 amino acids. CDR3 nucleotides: TGTGCCAGCAGCTCACGCGGACAGGGGCGAAGGTCCGAGCAGTACTTC. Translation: CASSSRGQGRRSEQYF.